This is a list of T cell receptor beta chains from one sample in a study of blood T cell repertoires in COVID-19. Only in-frame clones appear in the TCRdb table, and some are missing; sequencing was by immunoSEQ multiplex PCR. The sample has 410,000 or so clones; 80% to 90% are singletons. Sequencing input: peripheral blood. These receptors were taken from a woman in her 30s with active or convalescent COVID-19. The CDR3 runs from the conserved cysteine through the conserved F or W. The D gene is left open where the match is weak. Some rows have no size entry. The others give once, few or many, or a class for an expanded clone.

clone size: NA; V gene: TRBV13; J gene: TRBJ1-1; D gene: TRBD1; CDR3 DNA: TGTGCCAGCAGCTTAGCGACAGGGACTGAAGCTTTCTTT; CDR3 protein: CASSLATGTEAFF
clone size: NA; V gene: TRBV11-2; J gene: TRBJ2-3; D gene: NA; CDR3 DNA: TGTGCCAGCAGCTTAGATCATCGAGCAGGGGTGAGGGCAGATACGCAGTATTTT; CDR3 protein: CASSLDHRAGVRADTQYF
clone size: NA; V gene: TRBV5-1; J gene: TRBJ2-7; D gene: TRBD2; CDR3 DNA: TGCGCCAGCAGACTAGCGGGAGTTCGGTCCTACGAGCAGTACTTC; CDR3 protein: CASRLAGVRSYEQYF
clone size: NA; V gene: TRBV28; J gene: TRBJ2-1; D gene: TRBD2; CDR3 DNA: TGTGCCAGCAGTTCCCCACTAGCGGGAAACTACAATGAGCAGTTCTTC; CDR3 protein: CASSSPLAGNYNEQFF
clone size: NA; V gene: TRBV5-6; J gene: TRBJ1-2; D gene: NA; CDR3 DNA: TGTGCCAGCAGCTTGGCCCAGGCTACAAACTATGGCTACACCTTC; CDR3 protein: CASSLAQATNYGYTF
clone size: NA; V gene: TRBV5-6; J gene: TRBJ2-7; D gene: TRBD1; CDR3 DNA: TGTGCCAGCAGCTTAGACAGGGACCACGAGCAGTACTTC; CDR3 protein: CASSLDRDHEQYF
clone size: NA; V gene: TRBV6-6; J gene: TRBJ2-3; D gene: TRBD2; CDR3 DNA: TGTGCCAGCAGTTTCCGTGCGGGAGGGCTAGATACGCAGTATTTT; CDR3 protein: CASSFRAGGLDTQYF
clone size: NA; V gene: TRBV7-9; J gene: TRBJ2-7; D gene: NA; CDR3 DNA: TGTGCCAGCACCCACTTGGCGGTGATTAACTCCTACGAGCAGTACTTC; CDR3 protein: CASTHLAVINSYEQYF
clone size: NA; V gene: TRBV4-1; J gene: TRBJ1-2; D gene: NA; CDR3 DNA: TGCGCCAGCAGCCAAGAGGGCTGGGCGTCCTATGGCTACACCTTC; CDR3 protein: CASSQEGWASYGYTF
clone size: NA; V gene: TRBV11-1; J gene: TRBJ2-5; D gene: NA; CDR3 DNA: TGTGCCAGCAGCTTAGTTACCGGAGGAGTGAGAGAGACCCAGTACTTC; CDR3 protein: CASSLVTGGVRETQYF
clone size: NA; V gene: TRBV29-1; J gene: TRBJ1-1; D gene: NA; CDR3 DNA: TGCAGCGTTTCGACACTGAACACTGAAGCTTTCTTT; CDR3 protein: CSVSTLNTEAFF
clone size: NA; V gene: TRBV5-4; J gene: TRBJ2-1; D gene: NA; CDR3 DNA: TGTGCCAGCAGCTTGATTGGACAGCAAATGTACAATGAGCAGTTCTTC; CDR3 protein: CASSLIGQQMYNEQFF
clone size: NA; V gene: TRBV5-1; J gene: TRBJ2-3; D gene: TRBD2; CDR3 DNA: TGCGCCAGCAGCTTGCTGGCGGGAGACACAGATACGCAGTATTTT; CDR3 protein: CASSLLAGDTDTQYF
clone size: NA; V gene: TRBV6-7; J gene: TRBJ2-7; D gene: TRBD2; CDR3 DNA: TGTGCCAGCAGTTACTCGAGGACCCCGGGACTAGCGGGGGGGCATTTATACGAGCAGTACTTC; CDR3 protein: CASSYSRTPGLAGGHLYEQYF
clone size: NA; V gene: TRBV9; J gene: TRBJ1-1; D gene: NA; CDR3 DNA: TGTGCCAGCAGCGACGAGGGAATGAACACTGAAGCTTTCTTT; CDR3 protein: CASSDEGMNTEAFF
clone size: once; V gene: TRBV6-6; J gene: TRBJ1-5; D gene: TRBD1; CDR3 DNA: TGTGCCAGCAGCCGAGGACAGGGCAATCAGCCCCAGCATTTT; CDR3 protein: CASSRGQGNQPQHF
clone size: NA; V gene: TRBV6-5; J gene: TRBJ1-2; D gene: NA; CDR3 DNA: TGTGCCAGCAGTTACTCCTTGACAGCTAACTATGGCTACACCTTC; CDR3 protein: CASSYSLTANYGYTF
clone size: NA; V gene: TRBV15; J gene: TRBJ1-2; D gene: TRBD1; CDR3 DNA: TGTGCCACCAGCGGGGGACAGGGGTGGAGTGGCTACACCTTC; CDR3 protein: CATSGGQGWSGYTF
clone size: NA; V gene: TRBV14; J gene: TRBJ2-1; D gene: TRBD2; CDR3 DNA: TGTGCCAGCAGCCAGCTGGGGGCTAGCGGGATCGGTGAGCAGTTCTTC; CDR3 protein: CASSQLGASGIGEQFF
clone size: NA; V gene: TRBV3-1/TRBV3-2; J gene: TRBJ2-7; D gene: TRBD2; CDR3 DNA: TGTGCCAGCAGCCTAATTAGCGGGAGGGATTCCTACGAGCAGTACTTC; CDR3 protein: CASSLISGRDSYEQYF
clone size: once; V gene: TRBV12-3/TRBV12-4; J gene: TRBJ1-2; D gene: NA; CDR3 DNA: TGTGCCAGCAGTTTCGGGGTTGTGAATGGCTACACCTTC; CDR3 protein: CASSFGVVNGYTF
clone size: NA; V gene: TRBV2; J gene: TRBJ2-1; D gene: TRBD2; CDR3 DNA: TGTGCCAGCAGGGGACTAGCGGGAGGGCCGGGGCAGTTCTTC; CDR3 protein: CASRGLAGGPGQFF
clone size: NA; V gene: TRBV7-2; J gene: TRBJ1-1; D gene: NA; CDR3 DNA: TGTGCCAGCAGCCCAGCGACAGACCCGACCGCTGAAGCTTTCTTT; CDR3 protein: CASSPATDPTAEAFF
clone size: NA; V gene: TRBV7-8; J gene: TRBJ1-5; D gene: TRBD1; CDR3 DNA: TGTGCCAGCAGCTTTTTATCGGACAGGGCGGGCAATCAGCCCCAGCATTTT; CDR3 protein: CASSFLSDRAGNQPQHF
clone size: NA; V gene: TRBV19; J gene: TRBJ2-2; D gene: NA; CDR3 DNA: TGTGCCACCCAAAGTGGGGAGGCACTCTACGCGAACACCGGGGAGCTGTTTTTT; CDR3 protein: CATQSGEALYANTGELFF
clone size: NA; V gene: TRBV11-2; J gene: TRBJ1-2; D gene: NA; CDR3 DNA: TGTGCCAGCAGCTCCCTCCTCGGGGAAGGCCCTGGCTACACCTTC; CDR3 protein: CASSSLLGEGPGYTF
clone size: NA; V gene: TRBV5-6; J gene: TRBJ2-2; D gene: NA; CDR3 DNA: TGTGCCAGCAGCTTTATGGTGGAGAAGCCGAACACCGGGGAGCTGTTTTTT; CDR3 protein: CASSFMVEKPNTGELFF
clone size: NA; V gene: TRBV7-8; J gene: TRBJ2-1; D gene: NA; CDR3 DNA: TGTGCCAGCAGCTCGAGCGACTGGGCCTACAATGAGCAGTTCTTC; CDR3 protein: CASSSSDWAYNEQFF
clone size: NA; V gene: TRBV19; J gene: TRBJ1-1; D gene: NA; CDR3 DNA: TGTGCCAGTAGCCCCCCGGTCCGTCCCGAAGCTTTCTTT; CDR3 protein: CASSPPVRPEAFF
clone size: NA; V gene: TRBV2; J gene: TRBJ2-2; D gene: TRBD2; CDR3 DNA: TGTGCCAGCAGGCGACTAGCGGGGAACACCGGGGAGCTGTTTTTT; CDR3 protein: CASRRLAGNTGELFF